This T cell receptor (beta chain) originates from a study of graft-versus-host responses after intestinal transplantation. CDR3 length: 14 residues. In germline, CDR1 is MGHRA, CDR2 YSYEKL. V shed 2 bases and J 3 bases; nucleotides not matched to a gene: 1. TCRdb keeps only in-frame clones here, not all; method: immunoSEQ multiplex PCR. The sample records over 100,000 clones, 90% to 95% being singletons. Regarding this clone: Its antigen is unknown.

The sequence was collected from a human donor who was the organ donor for an intestinal transplant. Sequenced material: unstimulated CD8+ T cells sorted from spleen or lymph node cells, taken before transplant. This chain links TRBV4-1 with TRBJ2-7; 10 nucleotides align to TRBD2. In DNA, the CDR3 is TGCGCCAGCAGCCAAACTAGCGGGAACTACGAGCAGTACTTC. The encoded protein is CASSQTSGNYEQYF.